These 9 T cell receptor beta chains originate from one sample sequenced in a study of T cell repertoires in cytomegalovirus infection. One entry per CDR3 protein results from TCRdb running MiXCR on the reads. The sample consists of 60,000 to 75,000 distinct CDR3 sequences, around 30% of them appearing once. These receptors have no identified antigens. This specimen was CD8+ T cells from cultured PBMCs, taken from culture after CMV antigen stimulation. The receptors derive from a human donor in good health (CMV status not recorded). Some clones in this sample may be carry-over from other donors' samples.

The chain couples TRBV6-6 to TRBJ2-1, with 7 bases lining up with TRBD1. This CDR3 comprises 16 residues. Germline CDR1 reads MNHNY; CDR2 reads SVGAGI (reference sequence). V dropped 2 bases and J dropped 4; count of bases not matched to a gene: 8. CDR3 protein: CASSYPLEQGYNEQFF. As DNA, the CDR3 is TGTGCCAGCAGTTACCCCCTTGAACAGGGGTACAATGAGCAGTTCTTC.

This clonotype was found many times. V gene TRBV7-9 combines with J gene TRBJ1-1; 10 bases align to TRBD1. Trimming at V came to 5 bases and at J to 3 bases, leaving 6 bases not matched to a gene. CDR3 length: 15 residues. Germline loops: CDR1 SEHNR, CDR2 FQNEAQ (reference sequence). The CDR3 loop reads CASSIKTGGYTEAFF. CDR3 nucleotide sequence: TGTGCCAGCAGCATCAAGACAGGGGGCTACACTGAAGCTTTCTTT.

For this clonotype: A junction end diverges from the germline sequence, so it may reflect a read error. This chain joins TRBV20-1 and TRBJ1-5, with D possibly being TRBD1 (5 bases). This CDR3 has 12 amino acids. Looked up from germline, CDR1 is DFQATT and CDR2 is SNEGSKA (reference sequence). The CDR3 is CSAPRGNQPQHF. The CDR3 bases are TGCAGTGCCCCACGGGGCAACCAGCCCCAGCATTTT.

This chain links TRBV4-1 with TRBJ1-1; D gene uncertain. The CDR3 contains 14 residues. Germline V lookup: CDR1 MGHRA, CDR2 YSYEKL. Trimming pared 3 bases from V and 5 bases from J, leaving 13 bases between. CDR3 sequence reads: CASSHENFGTEAFF. CDR3 DNA: TGCGCCAGCAGCCACGAAAACTTCGGTACTGAAGCTTTCTTT.

The chain has TRBV27 and TRBJ2-7; 7 bases are shared with TRBD2. The length of the CDR3 is 15 residues. Germline CDR1 and CDR2: MNHEY and SMNVEV (reference sequence). Trimming removed 5 bases from V and 2 bases from J; junction bases left unmatched: 9. CDR3 loop: CASSIKRGKPYEQYF. CDR3 bases: TGTGCCAGCAGTATAAAGCGGGGCAAACCCTACGAGCAGTACTTC.

This clonotype was recorded a few times. The chain has TRBV27 and TRBJ2-7; 7 positions match TRBD2. Germline V lookup: CDR1 MNHEY, CDR2 SMNVEV (reference sequence). The CDR3 covers 15 residues. V shed 1 base, J shed 7 bases, and the junction held 10 bases outside the gene matches. The CDR3 coding sequence is TGTGCCAGCAGTTTATTTCCCCACGCGGGAGATGAGCAGTACTTC. Translating it yields CASSLFPHAGDEQYF.

This clonotype was observed a handful of times. This chain joins TRBV20-1 and TRBJ2-7; TRBD1 aligns across 7 bases. Germline loops: CDR1 DFQATT, CDR2 SNEGSKA (reference sequence). The CDR3 sequence is 17 residues long. V trimming: 3 bases; J trimming: 5 bases; junction bases outside the gene matches: 19. In nucleotides, the CDR3 is TGCAGTGCTAGTGACAGGGAGACCTTACAGGGGTCGAACGAGCAGTACTTC. This sequence encodes CSASDRETLQGSNEQYF.

V and J are TRBV6-5 and TRBJ2-7, with 7 bases fitting TRBD1. This CDR3 has 15 amino acids. Looked up from germline, CDR1 is MNHEY and CDR2 is SVGAGI. J lost 2 bases, V lost 3 bases, and 7 bases had no gene match. The CDR3 sequence is CASSYSKGATYEQYF. The CDR3 coding sequence is TGTGCCAGCAGTTATAGCAAGGGGGCAACCTACGAGCAGTACTTC.

This clonotype was seen only a few times. J is TRBJ1-5 and V is TRBV19; 7 bases line up with TRBD1. Germline CDR1 reads LNHDA; CDR2 reads SQIVND (reference sequence). This CDR3 has 15 amino acids. After removal of 4 bases from V and 3 bases from J, the junction contained 6 bases not matched to a gene. The CDR3 here is CASSSGTANNQPQHF. The CDR3 nucleotides are TGTGCCAGTAGTAGCGGGACAGCAAACAATCAGCCCCAGCATTTT.